This T cell receptor beta chain emerged from a study of CD8+ T cells in alopecia areata. Study-level findings and limits: An increase in clonality over normal scalp was evident in lesional scalp, especially alopecia totalis/universalis.

Extracted RNA was reverse transcribed, and the resulting cDNA served as sequencing template. Clones were read by immunoSEQ multiplex PCR, and TCRdb kept only the in-frame ones, dropping some. The sample lists 150,000 to 200,000 clones, roughly 60% occurring once. There are a few counts of this clone. What it binds is unknown. Material: CD4+ T cells sorted from blood. This receptor was identified in a human donor in good health.

The DNA for the CDR3 is TGTGCCAGCAGCCAAACAGGGTTACATGAGCAGTTCTTC. It yields the protein CASSQTGLHEQFF. The chain joins TRBV7-9 to TRBJ2-1; perhaps TRBD1 as D (6 bases). This CDR3 has 13 residues. Germline CDR1 reads SEHNR; CDR2 reads FQNEAQ (reference sequence). V lost 5 bases, J lost 8 bases, and 13 bases lay in between.